This T cell receptor beta chain was retrieved from a study of OX40 agonist ivuxolimab in advanced cancers. Study background: Three dose-escalation patients had partial responses: one with hepatocellular carcinoma and two with cutaneous melanoma. Findings and caveats of the study: CD4+ T cells averaged fewer expanded clones than CD8+ T cells. Determination of antigen specificity was not performed for the expanded peripheral T cells.

Of note for this clone: The target antigen is unknown.

Blood sampling was done at baseline, cycle 4 day 1, and cycle 7 day 1. Some clones are missing from TCRdb's copy, which holds only in-frame ones; the method was immunoSEQ multiplex PCR. The sample lists 89,000 or so clones; 80% to 90% were seen once. Germline CDR1 MDHEN, CDR2 SYDVKM. The V end was cut by 8 bases, the J end by 5 bases, with 10 bases between. The CDR3 runs 12 residues. This receptor was obtained from an adult with an advanced solid tumor such as melanoma, head and neck, liver or kidney cancer. Specimen: CD4+ or CD8+ T cells sorted from blood, collected in a trial of the OX40 agonist ivuxolimab. This rearrangement joins TRBV28 to TRBJ1-5, with D perhaps TRBD1 (5 bases). CDR3 protein: CASVVGDQPQHF. As DNA, the CDR3 is TGTGCCAGCGTCGTGGGGGATCAGCCCCAGCATTTT.